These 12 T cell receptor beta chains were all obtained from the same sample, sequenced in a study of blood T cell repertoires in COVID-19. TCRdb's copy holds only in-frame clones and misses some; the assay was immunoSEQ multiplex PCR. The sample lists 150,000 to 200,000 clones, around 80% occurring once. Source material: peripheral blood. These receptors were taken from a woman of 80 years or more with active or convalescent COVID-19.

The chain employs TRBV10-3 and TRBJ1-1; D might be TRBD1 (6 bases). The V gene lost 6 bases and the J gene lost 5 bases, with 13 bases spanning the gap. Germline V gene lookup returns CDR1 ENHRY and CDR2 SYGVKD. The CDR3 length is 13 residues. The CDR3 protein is CAIRQGRGTEAFF. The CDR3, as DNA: TGTGCCATCAGGCAGGGGAGGGGAACTGAAGCTTTCTTT.

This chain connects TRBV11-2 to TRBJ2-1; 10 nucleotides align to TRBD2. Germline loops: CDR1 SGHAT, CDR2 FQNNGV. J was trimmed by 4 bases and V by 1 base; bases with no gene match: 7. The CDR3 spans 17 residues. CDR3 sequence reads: CASSLVGLAGAYNEQFF. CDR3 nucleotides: TGTGCCAGCAGCTTAGTAGGGCTAGCGGGGGCATACAATGAGCAGTTCTTC. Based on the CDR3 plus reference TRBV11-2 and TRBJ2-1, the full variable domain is EAGVAQSPRYKIIEKRQSVAFWCNPISGHATLYWYQQILGQGPKLLIQFQNNGVVDDSQLPKDRFSAERLKGVDSTLKIQPAKLEDSAVYLCASSLVGLAGAYNEQFFGPGTRLTVL.

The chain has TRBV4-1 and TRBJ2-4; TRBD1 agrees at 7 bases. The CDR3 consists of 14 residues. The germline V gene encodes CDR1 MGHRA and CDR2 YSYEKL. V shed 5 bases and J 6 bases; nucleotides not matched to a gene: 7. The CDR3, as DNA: TGCGCCAGCAGCGAGCTGGGGACAGCAAACATTCAGTACTTC. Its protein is CASSELGTANIQYF.

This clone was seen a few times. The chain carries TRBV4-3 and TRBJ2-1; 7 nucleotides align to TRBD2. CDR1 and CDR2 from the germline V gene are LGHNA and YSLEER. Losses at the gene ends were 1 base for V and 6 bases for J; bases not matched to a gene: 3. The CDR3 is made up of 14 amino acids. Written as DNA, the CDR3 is TGCGCCAGCAGCCAAGTGGGGGGGTTCAATGAGCAGTTCTTC. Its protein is CASSQVGGFNEQFF.

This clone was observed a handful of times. The CDR3 nucleotides are TGTGCCAGCACCCTCCGGGATGAAGCTTTCTTT. This gives the protein CASTLRDEAFF. The V and J genes are TRBV12-3 or TRBV12-4 and TRBJ1-1; D call uncertain. This CDR3 spans 11 amino acids. Trimming stripped 7 bases from V and 7 bases from J, with 10 bases between.

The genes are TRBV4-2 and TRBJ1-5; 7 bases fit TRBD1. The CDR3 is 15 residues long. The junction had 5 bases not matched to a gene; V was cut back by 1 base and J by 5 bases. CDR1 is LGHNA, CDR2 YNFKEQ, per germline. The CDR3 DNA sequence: TGTGCCAGCAGCCAAGCAGGGGGAAGAGATCAGCCCCAGCATTTT. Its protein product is CASSQAGGRDQPQHF.

Here the CDR3 reads CASSLVWTGTMQYF. The CDR3 DNA is TGTGCCAGCAGCTTAGTGTGGACAGGGACAATGCAGTACTTC. V usage is TRBV7-2 and J usage is TRBJ2-7, with 8 bases that match TRBD1. The length of the CDR3 is 14 residues. Germline loops: CDR1 SGHTA, CDR2 FQGNSA. V shed 1 base, J shed 9 bases, and the junction held 8 bases outside the gene matches.

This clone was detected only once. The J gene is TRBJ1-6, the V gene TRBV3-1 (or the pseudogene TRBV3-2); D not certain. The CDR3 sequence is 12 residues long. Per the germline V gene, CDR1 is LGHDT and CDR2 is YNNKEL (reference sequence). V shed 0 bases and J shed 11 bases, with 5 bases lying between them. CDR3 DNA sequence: TGTGCCAGCAGCCAAGAGTCGGCACCCCTCCACTTT. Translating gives CASSQESAPLHF.

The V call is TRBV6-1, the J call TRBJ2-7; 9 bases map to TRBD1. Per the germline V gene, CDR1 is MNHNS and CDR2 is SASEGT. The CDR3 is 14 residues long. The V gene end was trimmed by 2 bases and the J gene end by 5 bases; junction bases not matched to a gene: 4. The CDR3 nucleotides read TGTGCCAGCAGTGAAAACAGGGGGCTCAACGAGCAGTACTTC. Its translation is CASSENRGLNEQYF.

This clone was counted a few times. CDR3 nucleotides: TGTGCCAGCAGTGAAGCACAGTTTGGAAACACCATATATTTT. Translating gives CASSEAQFGNTIYF. This chain connects TRBV6-1 to TRBJ1-3, with D hard to call. Trimming removed 0 bases at V and 3 bases at J, with 6 bases between. The CDR3 covers 14 residues. The germline CDR1 and CDR2 sequences are MNHNS and SASEGT.

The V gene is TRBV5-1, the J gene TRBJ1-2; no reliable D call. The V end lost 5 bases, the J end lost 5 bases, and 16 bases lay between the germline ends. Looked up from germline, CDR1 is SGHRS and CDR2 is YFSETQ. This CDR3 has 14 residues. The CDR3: CASSPTEGWYGYTF. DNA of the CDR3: TGCGCCAGCAGTCCTACGGAGGGCTGGTATGGCTACACCTTC.

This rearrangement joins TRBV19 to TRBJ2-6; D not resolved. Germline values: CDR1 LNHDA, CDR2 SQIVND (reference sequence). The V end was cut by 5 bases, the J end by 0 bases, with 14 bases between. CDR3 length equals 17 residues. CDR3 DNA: TGTGCCAGTAGTCTCCAGATCATCAGCTCTGGGGCCAACGTCCTGACTTTC. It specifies CASSLQIISSGANVLTF.